This entry concerns a single TCR beta chain. These data belong to a study of T cell repertoires in aging, cancer and after chemotherapy. The overall study: Donor ages fell into six groups from 30 or younger up to 70 or older.

V lost 4 bases, J lost 1 base, and 13 bases lay in between. The CDR3 totals 14 residues. Germline lookup yields CDR1 DFQATT and CDR2 SNEGSKA (reference sequence). Multiplex touch-down PCR with TRB-A/B primers amplified rearranged V-D-J TRB sequences. TCRdb itself ran the multiplex PCR reads through MiXCR, one entry per CDR3 protein. The data contain approximately 10,000 distinct CDR3 sequences, 25% to 30% of them seen just once; the ten biggest clones take up approximately 2%. TCR beta rearrangements were amplified from peripheral blood genomic DNA. The sample taken for sequencing was blood. The clonotype originates from a human donor in good health. V is TRBV20-1 and J is TRBJ1-1; D is uncertain. The CDR3 DNA reads as TGCAGTGCTACTTTCCCGGCGGGGAACACTGAAGCTTTCTTT. This sequence encodes CSATFPAGNTEAFF.